These 32 T cell receptor beta chains share one sample of origin, sequenced in a study of identical twins. From the 5' RACE reads, TCRdb called clonotypes with MiXCR, one entry per CDR3 protein. The table has about 660,000 distinct CDR3 sequences, 8.6% seen once. The data also belong to a second study, concerning yellow fever vaccine responses in identical twins.

Sequencing was carried out using PBMCs. Source of these receptors: a woman younger than 35 in good health.

This clonotype was detected ten times or more. This chain uses TRBV29-1 with TRBJ2-7, with D possibly TRBD2 on 5 matching bases. Germline values: CDR1 SQVTM, CDR2 ANQGSEA. The germline V and J ends were trimmed by 5 bases and 4 bases, with 21 bases remaining between them. The CDR3 has 15 residues. The CDR3 loop reads CSVRAGGPLLYEQYF. CDR3 nucleotide sequence: TGCAGCGTTAGGGCAGGAGGTCCTCTCCTGTACGAGCAGTACTTC.

This clonotype was counted only a few times. CDR3 sequence (DNA): TGTGCCAGCAGCCAAGAGTTCGCAGGGGGAGAGCAGTACTTC. Its translation: CASSQEFAGGEQYF. V and J are TRBV3-1 and TRBJ2-7, with 7 bases aligning to TRBD1. This CDR3 comprises 14 residues. Per the germline V gene, CDR1 is LGHDT and CDR2 is YNNKEL (reference sequence). J was trimmed by 7 bases and V by 0 bases; bases with no gene match: 6.

The chain is built from TRBV7-9 and TRBJ2-1, with 12 bases lining up with TRBD2. The CDR3 contains 16 residues. Trimming removed 4 bases from V and 2 bases from J; junction bases left unmatched: 3. Germline assignment: CDR1 SEHNR and CDR2 FQNEAQ (reference sequence). The CDR3 coding sequence is TGTGCCAGCAGCTCTCTAGCGGGGGGGACCTACAATGAGCAGTTCTTC. As protein: CASSSLAGGTYNEQFF.

This clonotype occurred a few times. The chain has TRBV10-3 and TRBJ2-5; perhaps D is TRBD1 or TRBD2 (5 bases each). CDR1 ENHRY and CDR2 SYGVKD come from the germline V gene. V lost 6 bases and J lost 3, with 11 bases in between. The CDR3 sequence is 13 residues long. CDR3 region: CAISPLGEETQYF. The CDR3 coding sequence is TGTGCCATCAGCCCTTTGGGGGAAGAGACCCAGTACTTC.

This clonotype was seen only a few times. The V and J genes are TRBV20-1 and TRBJ2-7; a possible D gene is TRBD2 (5 bases). Germline assignment: CDR1 DFQATT and CDR2 SNEGSKA (reference sequence). V lost 3 bases to trimming and J lost 5 bases, with 20 bases between them. This CDR3 is 15 amino acids long. The CDR3 DNA reads TGCAGTGCTAGGGTCCGGGAAAAGAGCGGCGACGAGCAGTACTTC. Its translation is CSARVREKSGDEQYF.

The V gene is TRBV5-1, the J gene TRBJ2-3; D possibly corresponds to TRBD1 (5 bases). V was cut by 1 base and J by 4 bases, with 16 bases left in between. Germline values: CDR1 SGHRS, CDR2 YFSETQ. The CDR3 has 16 residues. The CDR3 reads CASSLTTQTVSDTQYF. CDR3 nucleotide sequence: TGCGCCAGCAGCTTGACCACTCAGACAGTGTCAGATACGCAGTATTTT.

Note on this clonotype: Sequence at one end of the junction differs from germline and may be a read error. The V gene is TRBV7-7, the J gene TRBJ2-1; D remains unclear. The CDR3 loop spans 14 amino acids. CDR1 is SSHAT, CDR2 FNYEAQ, per germline (reference sequence). CDR3 sequence: CASSLTATGNEQFF. Written as DNA, the CDR3 is TGTGCTAGCAGCTTAACGGCTACCGGCAATGAGCAGTTCTTC.

This clonotype was observed many times. The genes are TRBV18 and TRBJ1-1, with TRBD1 as a possible D gene (6 bases). This CDR3 comprises 14 residues. CDR1 is KGHSH and CDR2 is LQKENI in the germline V gene. Trimming removed 3 bases from V and 1 base from J, with 9 bases in between. CDR3 in DNA: TGTGCCAGCTCACCGGAAGGGGGGAACACTGAAGCTTTCTTT. It encodes CASSPEGGNTEAFF.

The V and J genes are TRBV27 and TRBJ2-2; unclear D gene. V shed 2 bases and J shed 0 bases, with 7 bases lying between them. CDR1 is MNHEY and CDR2 is SMNVEV in the germline V gene (reference sequence). The CDR3 is 15 residues long. The DNA of the CDR3 is TGTGCCAGCAGTTTACTGATAACGAACACCGGGGAGCTGTTTTTT. This sequence encodes CASSLLITNTGELFF.

This clonotype was recorded many times. The CDR3 nucleotides are TGTGCCAGCAGCTTAGCCTGGTCCGTATCCTACAATGAGCAGTTCTTC. Protein product: CASSLAWSVSYNEQFF. V gene TRBV7-2 combines with J gene TRBJ2-1; D call uncertain. Trimming removed 0 bases from V and 1 base from J, with 10 bases in between. The CDR3 is 16 residues long. Germline lookup yields CDR1 SGHTA and CDR2 FQGNSA.

V usage is TRBV6-5 and J usage is TRBJ2-2; possible D gene TRBD2, 5 bases. CDR3 size: 16 residues. Per germline, CDR1 MNHEY and CDR2 SVGAGI. V gave up 4 bases and J gave up 9 bases, with 21 bases separating them. The DNA for the CDR3 is TGTGCCAGCAGTTTTAATCCGGGAACCTTGGGTCGGGAGCTGTTTTTT. Encoded protein: CASSFNPGTLGRELFF.

This clonotype appeared a few times. The genes are TRBV11-1 and TRBJ2-2, with 9 positions matching TRBD1. Looked up from germline, CDR1 is SGHAT and CDR2 is FQDESV (reference sequence). With V trimmed by 2 bases and J by 5 bases, 18 bases remained unmatched. This CDR3 is built from 20 residues. CDR3 nucleotide sequence: TGTGCCAGCAGCTTAACTCTGGGACAGGGTGATTTCTCTGGGACCGGGGAGCTGTTTTTT. Its protein is CASSLTLGQGDFSGTGELFF.

This rearrangement joins TRBV2 to TRBJ2-1, with 13 bases that match TRBD2. With 4 bases clipped from V and 5 bases from J, the junction kept 5 bases outside the gene matches. The CDR3 length is 16 residues. Germline lookup yields CDR1 SNHLY and CDR2 FYNNEI. As DNA, the CDR3 is TGTGCCAGCAGTGTCGCAGGACTAGCGGGGGACAATGAGCAGTTCTTC. This encodes CASSVAGLAGDNEQFF.

This clonotype has at least ten counts. V usage is TRBV2 and J usage is TRBJ2-5; 10 bases match TRBD1. This CDR3 comprises 13 residues. Germline CDR1 SNHLY, CDR2 FYNNEI. The V segment lost 4 bases and the J segment 5 bases; nucleotides outside the gene matches: 1. The CDR3 reads CASSGGQGETQYF. CDR3 DNA: TGTGCCAGCAGTGGGGGACAGGGGGAGACCCAGTACTTC.

This clonotype has a count of ten or more. The chain recombines TRBV4-3 with TRBJ2-3, with D tentatively TRBD1 (6 bases). The CDR3 has 14 amino acids. V lost 0 bases and J 4 bases, leaving 8 bases between the germline ends. Germline-derived CDR1 and CDR2 are LGHNA and YSLEER. The CDR3 DNA is TGCGCCAGCAGCCAAGATCAGGGGCCAGATACGCAGTATTTT. It is translated as CASSQDQGPDTQYF.

This clonotype came up a few times. This chain uses TRBV6-1 with TRBJ2-3; D ambiguous. In germline, CDR1 is MNHNS, CDR2 SASEGT. The V end lost 6 bases, the J end lost 2 bases, and 12 bases lay between the germline ends. CDR3 length: 14 amino acids. The CDR3 here is CASSKRQTTDTQYF. CDR3 nucleotide sequence: TGTGCCAGCAGCAAACGACAAACCACAGATACGCAGTATTTT.

A few counts support this clonotype. This chain uses TRBV12-3 or TRBV12-4 with TRBJ2-3; the D is unclear. V lost 3 bases, J lost 2 bases, and 9 bases lay in between. The CDR3 length is 14 residues. In DNA form, the CDR3 reads TGTGCCAGCAGTTTTAATACTTTCACAGATACGCAGTATTTT. Its protein is CASSFNTFTDTQYF.

The CDR3 protein is CASSQPGQGLYEQYF. The CDR3 region has the DNA TGCGCCAGCAGCCAGCCGGGACAGGGTCTGTACGAGCAGTACTTC. J is TRBJ2-7 and V is TRBV4-1; 9 bases fit TRBD1. CDR3 size: 15 residues. Per the germline V gene, CDR1 is MGHRA and CDR2 is YSYEKL. V gave up 3 bases and J gave up 4 bases; unmatched junction bases: 7.

This clonotype was seen a few times. V is TRBV6-5 and J is TRBJ1-1; 9 positions agree with TRBD1. With V trimmed by 0 bases and J by 3 bases, 8 bases remained unmatched. The CDR3 runs 17 residues. The germline V gene has CDR1 MNHEY and CDR2 SVGAGI. CDR3 residues: CASSYSMDRGLYTEAFF. CDR3 in DNA: TGTGCCAGCAGTTACTCGATGGACAGGGGATTGTACACTGAAGCTTTCTTT.

This clonotype was picked up many times. The rearrangement joins TRBV29-1 to TRBJ2-7; no definite D call. V dropped 4 bases and J dropped 1 base, with 11 bases sitting between them. The CDR3 has 13 residues. CDR1 and CDR2 (germline): SQVTM, ANQGSEA. CDR3 loop: CSVVFPMSYEQYF. CDR3 bases: TGCAGCGTTGTCTTCCCGATGTCCTACGAGCAGTACTTC.

This clonotype was detected a few times. The genes are TRBV11-3 and TRBJ2-1; D is possibly TRBD2 (6 bases). Germline lookup yields CDR1 SGHNT and CDR2 YENEEA. The CDR3 has 11 residues. V lost 6 bases and J 10 bases, leaving 10 bases between the germline ends. The CDR3 sequence is CASRGRGEQFF. The DNA of the CDR3 is TGTGCCAGCAGGGGACGGGGGGAGCAGTTCTTC.

The chain recombines TRBV29-1 with TRBJ2-5, with 7 bases aligning to TRBD2. The germline gives CDR1 SQVTM, CDR2 ANQGSEA. This CDR3 spans 14 amino acids. J gave up 0 bases and V 4 bases, and 5 bases lay outside the gene matches. CDR3 residues: CSVVTSADQETQYF. CDR3 nucleotide sequence: TGCAGCGTTGTTACTAGCGCGGACCAAGAGACCCAGTACTTC. Filled out from reference TRBV29-1 and TRBJ2-5, the complete variable domain reads SAVISQKPSRDICQRGTSLTIQCQVDSQVTMMFWYRQQPGQSLTLIATANQGSEATYESGFVIDKFPISRPNLTFSTLTVSNMSPEDSSIYLCSVVTSADQETQYFGPGTRLLVL.

This clonotype was seen repeatedly, ten times or more. The CDR3 here is CASSFDIYNEQFF. In nucleotides, the CDR3 is TGTGCCAGCAGCTTTGACATTTACAATGAGCAGTTCTTC. V usage is TRBV7-2 and J usage is TRBJ2-1; D gene uncertain. CDR1 SGHTA and CDR2 FQGNSA come from the germline V gene. The CDR3 is 13 residues long. Trimming took off 3 bases at V and 4 bases at J, with 7 bases between the two ends.

This clonotype was recorded at least ten times. The chain carries TRBV27 and TRBJ2-5; TRBD2 aligns across 12 bases. V lost 6 bases, J lost 4 bases, and 6 bases stayed unmatched. Germline CDR1 reads MNHEY; CDR2 reads SMNVEV (reference sequence). The CDR3 covers 15 residues. In DNA, the CDR3 is TGTGCCAGCAGGGGAGGACTAGCGGGGAGAGAGACCCAGTACTTC. It specifies CASRGGLAGRETQYF.

There are a few counts of this clonotype. The rearrangement uses TRBV5-1 and TRBJ2-1; the D gene is possibly TRBD1 (6 bases). V lost 1 base and J 3 bases, leaving 11 bases between the germline ends. The CDR3 contains 15 residues. Germline V gene data show CDR1 as SGHRS and CDR2 as YFSETQ. CDR3 amino acids: CASSLTGQIYNEQFF. For the CDR3, the DNA is TGCGCCAGCAGCTTGACCGGACAGATCTACAATGAGCAGTTCTTC.

This clonotype has ten or more counts. The chain recombines TRBV20-1 with TRBJ2-3; D may be TRBD2 (6 bases). This CDR3 region has 13 residues. Trimming stripped 3 bases from V and 2 bases from J, with 9 bases between. Germline V gene data show CDR1 as DFQATT and CDR2 as SNEGSKA (reference sequence). In DNA form, the CDR3 reads TGCAGTGCTAGGACTAGTGCCACAGATACGCAGTATTTT. Amino acids: CSARTSATDTQYF.

This clonotype was counted between two and nine times. The chain combines TRBV20-1 with TRBJ2-7, with unresolved D. Germline lookup yields CDR1 DFQATT and CDR2 SNEGSKA (reference sequence). This CDR3 has 14 residues. With 4 bases removed from V and 5 bases from J, the gap between germline ends came to 18 bases. CDR3 loop: CSAIRLGLGHEQYF. The CDR3 DNA reads TGCAGTGCTATAAGACTCGGTTTAGGGCACGAGCAGTACTTC.

This clonotype has ten or more counts. The chain employs TRBV20-1 and TRBJ2-1, with TRBD2 matching over 9 bases. Unmatched junction bases numbered 7, after V lost 6 bases and J lost 10 bases. Germline V gives CDR1 DFQATT, CDR2 SNEGSKA (reference sequence). The CDR3 totals 12 residues. CDR3 in amino acids: CSAGLASGEQFF. CDR3 nucleotide sequence: TGCAGTGCCGGACTAGCGTCAGGGGAGCAGTTCTTC.

This clonotype was seen a handful of times. The V gene is TRBV20-1, the J gene TRBJ1-6, with D perhaps matching TRBD1 (5 bases). The V end was cut by 4 bases, the J end by 8 bases, with 18 bases between. Germline loops: CDR1 DFQATT, CDR2 SNEGSKA (reference sequence). The CDR3 is made up of 15 amino acids. The CDR3 region has the DNA TGCAGTGCTATTTCCCTCCGGGGCGGGCATTCACCCCTCCACTTT. This codes for CSAISLRGGHSPLHF.

This clonotype was seen ten or more times. The chain employs TRBV20-1 and TRBJ2-4; a possible D gene is TRBD1 (7 bases). This CDR3 contains 13 residues. Germline CDR1 reads DFQATT; CDR2 reads SNEGSKA (reference sequence). V was clipped by 2 bases and J by 6 bases, with 11 bases between them. In DNA form, the CDR3 reads TGCAGTGCTAGAAAGGAGGGGGCAAACATTCAGTACTTC. It yields the protein CSARKEGANIQYF.

The sample holds a few counts of this clonotype. This sequence joins TRBV11-2 and TRBJ2-5; the D gene is possibly TRBD1 (5 bases). There are 15 residues in the CDR3. Germline lookup yields CDR1 SGHAT and CDR2 FQNNGV. V lost 5 bases, J lost 0 bases, and 13 bases lay in between. CDR3 bases: TGTGCCAGCAGCCCGACAGTAGGAAACCAAGAGACCCAGTACTTC. Translating it yields CASSPTVGNQETQYF.

The chain has TRBV4-1 and TRBJ2-5; TRBD2 might be the D (6 bases). Germline V gene lookup returns CDR1 MGHRA and CDR2 YSYEKL. The CDR3 runs 15 residues. Trimming pared 1 base from V and 2 bases from J, leaving 11 bases between. Here the CDR3 reads CASSQVRDSQETQYF. CDR3 coding DNA: TGCGCCAGCAGCCAAGTCCGGGACTCGCAAGAGACCCAGTACTTC.